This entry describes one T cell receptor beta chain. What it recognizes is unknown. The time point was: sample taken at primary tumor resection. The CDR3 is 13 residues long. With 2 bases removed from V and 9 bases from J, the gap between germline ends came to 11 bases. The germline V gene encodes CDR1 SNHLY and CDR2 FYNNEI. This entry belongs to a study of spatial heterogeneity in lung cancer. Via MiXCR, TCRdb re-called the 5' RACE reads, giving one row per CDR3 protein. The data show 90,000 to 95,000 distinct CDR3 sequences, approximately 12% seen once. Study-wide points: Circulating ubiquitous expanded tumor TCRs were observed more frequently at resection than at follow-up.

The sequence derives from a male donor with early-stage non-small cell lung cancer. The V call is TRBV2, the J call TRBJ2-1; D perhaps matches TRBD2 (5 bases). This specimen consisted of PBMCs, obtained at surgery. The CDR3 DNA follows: TGTGCCAGCAGTGAAAGAGGACTGGCTGAGCAGTTCTTC. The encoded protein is CASSERGLAEQFF.